This T cell receptor beta chain was sequenced in a study of a mutant IDH1 vaccine in newly diagnosed glioma (dated by TCRdb to about 2021). Study-level background: Vaccination was initiated 4-6 weeks after radiotherapy alone, or concurrently with temozolomide cycles in the chemotherapy-containing groups. For exploratory analyses, longitudinal TCRB deep sequencing was carried out in roughly 23 treated patients wherever samples were available. Prior to enrollment, standard therapy consisting of radiotherapy alone, temozolomide alone, or radiochemotherapy with temozolomide had been administered to patients, with the combination being received by most patients. Peripheral blood was drawn at six visits: V03 (baseline), V05, V07, V10, V12 and V13. Of the 25 to 35 patients who were treated, about 60% were male and approximately 38% were female, and the mean age was around 41 years. The week-35 safety follow-up was designated visit V12, and the week-47 end of study was designated visit V13.

The receptor library was made with the immunoSEQ multiplex PCR assay. The hsTCRB Kit was used according to the manufacturer's protocol to amplify rearranged TCR beta chain sequences. An Illumina MiSeq was used to sequence the TCRB libraries. For the original study's pipeline: The proprietary platform of the kit vendor was used for demultiplexing, trimming and gene mapping. Entries here come from immuneACCESS through TCRdb and include only in-frame sequences with V and J called. Some clones fail to appear in such tables; in the studies checked, an unresolved V gene covers under half of the shortfall, and the cause of the remainder is unknown. The V and J calls and clone size come from that table; D and trimming were worked out from the DNA. This sample gives about 48,000 clones in total; approximately 80% of them show up just once. The ten largest clones take up 6% to 8% of the sample. Study-wide findings and limitations: Availability determined which PBMC samples were chosen for TCRB deep sequencing. Pseudoprogression seemed to be unrelated to changes in the top peripheral T cell clonotypes found by TCRB sequencing. Across multiple MHC alleles, vaccine-induced immune responses were seen in nearly 95% of patients. The authors stated that sample limitations prevented analyses of patient blood samples from being reproduced.

To note about this clone: The specificity of this receptor is unknown. Per-base quality was not reported, and no clone a single base away is much larger than it.

The label giving this sample's time point can be read as: week 35, safety follow-up. Each vaccine dose, consisting of 300 ug of a 20-mer mutant IDH1 peptide in Montanide, was administered subcutaneously with topical imiquimod. Patients were given eight vaccinations, in weeks 1, 3, 5, 7, 11, 15, 19 and 23, which matched visits V03 through V10. Newly diagnosed WHO grade 3 or 4 IDH1-mutant astrocytomas showing loss of nuclear ATRX were present in the donors. The samples were drawn from NOA16, a multicentre, single-arm, open-label phase I trial in Germany that tested a mutant IDH1 peptide vaccine in humans for the first time. Genomic DNA for TCRB sequencing was extracted from EDTA blood using the DNeasy Blood and Tissue Kit. V sheds 6 bases and J sheds 13 bases, leaving 24 bases between their ends. From the germline V gene, CDR1 is SNHLY and CDR2 is FYNNEI. Inclusive of the bounding cysteine and phenylalanine, the CDR3 is 14 residues long. Only the CDR3 portion is preserved as DNA: 42 bases, with reading frame beginning at the first base.

The material sequenced was PBMCs, taken from a glioma patient whose treatment included an IDH1 peptide vaccine. The chain couples TRBV2 to TRBJ2-5, and possibly TRBD2, on 6 matching bases. The TCR was taken from a man aged 35 to 55 with glioma. The CDR3 in this case is CASRTGTGPMVRYF. The DNA sequence reads TGTGCCAGCAGGACCGGGACTGGGCCCATGGTTAGGTACTTC.